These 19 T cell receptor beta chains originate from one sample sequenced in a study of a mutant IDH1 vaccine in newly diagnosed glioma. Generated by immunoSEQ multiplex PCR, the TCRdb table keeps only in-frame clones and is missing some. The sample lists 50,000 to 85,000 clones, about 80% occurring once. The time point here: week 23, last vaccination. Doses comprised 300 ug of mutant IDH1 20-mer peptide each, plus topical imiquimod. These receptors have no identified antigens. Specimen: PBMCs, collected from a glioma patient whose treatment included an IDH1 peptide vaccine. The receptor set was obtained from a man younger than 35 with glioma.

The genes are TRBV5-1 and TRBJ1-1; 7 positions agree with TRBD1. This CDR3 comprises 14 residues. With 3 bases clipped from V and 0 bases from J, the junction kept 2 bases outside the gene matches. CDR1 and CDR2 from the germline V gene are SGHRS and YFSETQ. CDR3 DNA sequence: TGCGCCAGCAGCTCGACAGGGTTGAACACTGAAGCTTTCTTT. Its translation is CASSSTGLNTEAFF.

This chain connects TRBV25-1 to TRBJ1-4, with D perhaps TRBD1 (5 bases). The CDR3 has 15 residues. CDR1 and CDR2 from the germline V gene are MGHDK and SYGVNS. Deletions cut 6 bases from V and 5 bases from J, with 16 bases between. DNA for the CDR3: TGTGCCAGCAGCGACTGGAGGGGCAAAAATGAAAAACTGTTTTTT. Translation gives CASSDWRGKNEKLFF.

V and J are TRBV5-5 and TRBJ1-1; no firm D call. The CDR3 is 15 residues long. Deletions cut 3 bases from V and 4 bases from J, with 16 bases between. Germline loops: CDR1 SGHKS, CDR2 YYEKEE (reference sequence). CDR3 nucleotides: TGTGCCAGCAGCTGGGGAGGCGAGGGTCCCACTGAAGCTTTCTTT. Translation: CASSWGGEGPTEAFF.

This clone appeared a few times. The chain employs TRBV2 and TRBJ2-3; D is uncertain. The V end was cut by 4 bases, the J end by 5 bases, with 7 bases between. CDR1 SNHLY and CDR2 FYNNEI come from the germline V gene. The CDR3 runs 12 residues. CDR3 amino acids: CASSAYRDTQYF. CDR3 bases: TGTGCCAGCAGTGCCTACAGAGATACGCAGTATTTT.

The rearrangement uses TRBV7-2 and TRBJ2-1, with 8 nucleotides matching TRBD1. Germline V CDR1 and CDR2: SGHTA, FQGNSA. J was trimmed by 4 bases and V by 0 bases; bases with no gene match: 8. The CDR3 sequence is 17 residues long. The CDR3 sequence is CASSLAETGGRYNEQFF. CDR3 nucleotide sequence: TGTGCCAGCAGCTTAGCGGAAACAGGGGGTAGGTACAATGAGCAGTTCTTC.

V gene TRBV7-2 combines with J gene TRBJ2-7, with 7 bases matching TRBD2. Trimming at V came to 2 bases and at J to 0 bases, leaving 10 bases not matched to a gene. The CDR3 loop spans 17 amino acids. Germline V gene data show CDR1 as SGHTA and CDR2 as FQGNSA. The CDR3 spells CASSLRDPAGSSYEQYF. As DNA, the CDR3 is TGTGCCAGCAGCTTAAGGGACCCAGCGGGGAGCTCCTACGAGCAGTACTTC.

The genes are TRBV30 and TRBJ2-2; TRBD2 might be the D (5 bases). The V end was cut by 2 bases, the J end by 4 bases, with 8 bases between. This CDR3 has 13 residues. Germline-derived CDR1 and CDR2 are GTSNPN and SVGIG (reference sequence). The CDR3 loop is CAWSLGSTGELFF. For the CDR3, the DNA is TGTGCCTGGAGTTTGGGGAGCACCGGGGAGCTGTTTTTT.

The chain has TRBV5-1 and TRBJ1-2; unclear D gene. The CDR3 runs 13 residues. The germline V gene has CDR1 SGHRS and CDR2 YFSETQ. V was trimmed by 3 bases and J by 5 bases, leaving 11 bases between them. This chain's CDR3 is CASSSALGYGYTF. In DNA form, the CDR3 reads TGCGCCAGCAGCTCAGCCCTGGGTTATGGCTACACCTTC.

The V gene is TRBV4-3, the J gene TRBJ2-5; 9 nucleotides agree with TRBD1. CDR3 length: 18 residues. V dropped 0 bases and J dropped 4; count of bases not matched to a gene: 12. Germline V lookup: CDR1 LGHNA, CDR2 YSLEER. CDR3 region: CASSQDLGVGTGIETQYF. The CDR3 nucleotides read TGCGCCAGCAGCCAAGATCTAGGGGTCGGGACAGGGATAGAGACCCAGTACTTC.

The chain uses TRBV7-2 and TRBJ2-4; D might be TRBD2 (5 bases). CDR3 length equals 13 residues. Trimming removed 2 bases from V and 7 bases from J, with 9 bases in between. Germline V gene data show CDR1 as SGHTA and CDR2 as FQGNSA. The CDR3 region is CASSLSGVNIQYF. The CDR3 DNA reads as TGTGCCAGCAGCTTATCCGGGGTGAACATTCAGTACTTC.

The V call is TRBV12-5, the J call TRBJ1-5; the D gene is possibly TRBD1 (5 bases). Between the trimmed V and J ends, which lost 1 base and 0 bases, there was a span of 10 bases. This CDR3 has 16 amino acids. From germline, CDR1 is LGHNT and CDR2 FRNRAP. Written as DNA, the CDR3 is TGTGCTAGTGGTTTGGAGGCAGGGAATAGCAATCAGCCCCAGCATTTT. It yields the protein CASGLEAGNSNQPQHF.

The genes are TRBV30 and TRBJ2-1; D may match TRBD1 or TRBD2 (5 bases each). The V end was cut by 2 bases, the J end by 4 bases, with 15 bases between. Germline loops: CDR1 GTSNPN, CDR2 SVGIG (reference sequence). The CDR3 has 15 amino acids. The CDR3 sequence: CAWSPGLLGYNEQFF. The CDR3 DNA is TGTGCCTGGAGTCCGGGGCTCCTGGGGTACAATGAGCAGTTCTTC.

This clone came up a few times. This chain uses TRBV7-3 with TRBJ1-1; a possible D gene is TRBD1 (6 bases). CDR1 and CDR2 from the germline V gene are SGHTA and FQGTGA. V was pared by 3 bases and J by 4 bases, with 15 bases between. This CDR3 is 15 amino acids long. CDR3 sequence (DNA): TGTGCCAGCAGCTTCACTACAGGGTCTGTCACTGAAGCTTTCTTT. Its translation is CASSFTTGSVTEAFF.

The CDR3 protein is CASILRGASQGSYGYTF. The CDR3 nucleotides read TGTGCCAGCATCCTGCGAGGGGCGAGCCAGGGGTCTTATGGCTACACCTTC. The rearrangement links TRBV5-6 to TRBJ1-2, with TRBD1 as a possible D gene (6 bases). This CDR3 comprises 17 residues. From germline, CDR1 is SGHDT and CDR2 YYEEEE. The V end was cut by 6 bases, the J end by 5 bases, with 26 bases between. The full variable domain, in which reference TRBV5-6 and TRBJ1-2 provide the parts outside the CDR3, is DAGVTQSPTHLIKTRGQQVTLRCSPKSGHDTVSWYQQALGQGPQFIFQYYEEEERQRGNFPDRFSGHQFPNYSSELNVNALLLGDSALYLCASILRGASQGSYGYTFGSGTRLTVV.

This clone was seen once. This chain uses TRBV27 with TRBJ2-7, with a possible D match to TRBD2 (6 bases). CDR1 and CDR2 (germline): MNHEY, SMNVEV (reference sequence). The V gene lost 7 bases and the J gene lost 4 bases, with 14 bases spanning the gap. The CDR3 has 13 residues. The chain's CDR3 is CASKRGRIYEQYF. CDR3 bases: TGTGCCAGCAAACGGGGGAGGATTTACGAGCAGTACTTC.

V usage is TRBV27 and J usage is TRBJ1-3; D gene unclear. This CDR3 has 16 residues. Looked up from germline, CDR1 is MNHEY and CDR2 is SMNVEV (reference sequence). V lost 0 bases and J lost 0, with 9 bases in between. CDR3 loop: CASSLSGRTSGNTIYF. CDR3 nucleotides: TGTGCCAGCAGTTTATCCGGACGGACCTCTGGAAACACCATATATTTT.

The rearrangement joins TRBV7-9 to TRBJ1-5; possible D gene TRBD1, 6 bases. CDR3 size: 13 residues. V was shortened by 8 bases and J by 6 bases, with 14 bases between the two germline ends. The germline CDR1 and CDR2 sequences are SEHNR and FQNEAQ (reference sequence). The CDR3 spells CASGRQDIQPQHF. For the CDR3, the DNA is TGTGCCAGCGGCAGACAGGATATTCAGCCCCAGCATTTT.

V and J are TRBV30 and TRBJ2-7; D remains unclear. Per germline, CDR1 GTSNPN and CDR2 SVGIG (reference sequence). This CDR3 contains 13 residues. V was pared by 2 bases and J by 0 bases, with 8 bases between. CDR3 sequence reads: CAWSSGNSYEQYF. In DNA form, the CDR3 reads TGTGCCTGGAGTTCCGGCAACTCCTACGAGCAGTACTTC.

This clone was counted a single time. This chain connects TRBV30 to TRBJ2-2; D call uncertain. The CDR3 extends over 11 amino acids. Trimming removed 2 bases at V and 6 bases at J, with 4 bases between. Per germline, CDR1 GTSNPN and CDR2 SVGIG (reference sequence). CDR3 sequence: CAWSRSGELFF. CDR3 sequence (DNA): TGTGCCTGGAGTAGGTCCGGGGAGCTGTTTTTT.